A selection of T cell receptor beta chains follows, all from one sample in a study of Graves' ophthalmopathy and Graves' hyperthyroidism. TCRdb fed the multiplex PCR reads into MiXCR, producing one record per CDR3 protein. The data contain about 1.2 million distinct CDR3 sequences, about two fifths of them singletons. The sequencing sample was made of peripheral blood or thyroid tissue (not recorded which). Receptors were obtained from an adult man with Graves' hyperthyroidism. Each CDR3 is given with its conserved first and last residue. D genes are given only for firm matches. Expanded clones are given a class, and other clones once, few, many or no size at all.

CDR3 protein	CDR3 DNA	D gene	J gene	CDR3 length	clone size	V gene
CASSAGTGPGGYTF	TGTGCCAGCAGCGCCGGGACAGGGCCTGGTGGCTACACCTTC	TRBD1	TRBJ1-2	14	few	TRBV9
CASSFGLAGHYEQYF	TGTGCCAGCAGCTTCGGACTAGCGGGCCACTACGAGCAGTACTTC	TRBD2	TRBJ2-7	15	NA	TRBV7-2
CAISGTGAFF	TGTGCCATCAGTGGGACAGGAGCTTTCTTT	TRBD1	TRBJ1-1	10	once	TRBV10-3
CASSGETSGLSGELFF	TGTGCCAGCAGCGGAGAGACTAGCGGTCTCTCCGGGGAGCTGTTTTTT	TRBD2	TRBJ2-2	16	many	TRBV9
CASKPTGDWAYEQYF	TGTGCCAGCAAACCGACCGGGGACTGGGCCTACGAGCAGTACTTC	NA	TRBJ2-7	15	NA	TRBV12-3/TRBV12-4
CASSLGSGVGTEAFF	TGTGCCAGCAGCTTAGGGTCCGGGGTGGGGACTGAAGCTTTCTTT	NA	TRBJ1-1	15	NA	TRBV7-2
CASTPPGGGADGYTF	TGTGCCAGCACCCCGCCGGGAGGGGGGGCGGATGGCTACACCTTC	NA	TRBJ1-2	15	NA	TRBV7-9
CAWSVRGPMNTEAFF	TGTGCCTGGAGTGTACGGGGGCCGATGAACACTGAAGCTTTCTTT	NA	TRBJ1-1	15	few	TRBV30
CASSSTGLGNTEAFF	TGTGCCAGCAGCTCGACGGGGCTTGGAAACACTGAAGCTTTCTTT	NA	TRBJ1-1	15	many	TRBV7-2
CASSGGWGGAYEQYF	TGCGCCAGCAGTGGGGGGTGGGGGGGCGCCTACGAGCAGTACTTC	NA	TRBJ2-7	15	NA	TRBV10-2
CASRKTGPMNTEAFF	TGTGCCAGCAGGAAGACAGGGCCCATGAACACTGAAGCTTTCTTT	TRBD1	TRBJ1-1	15	many	TRBV6-4
CSVGGSGRSQTQYF	TGCAGCGTTGGCGGTAGCGGGAGGTCCCAGACCCAGTACTTC	TRBD2	TRBJ2-5	14	many	TRBV29-1
CSVVGQESGYTF	TGCAGCGTTGTAGGACAGGAGTCGGGCTACACCTTC	TRBD1	TRBJ1-2	12	many	TRBV29-1
CASSRHRGTYEQYF	TGTGCCAGCAGCCGACACCGGGGGACCTACGAGCAGTACTTC	NA	TRBJ2-7	14	NA	TRBV7-8
CSARDPRVEAFF	TGCAGTGCTAGAGATCCGCGAGTTGAAGCTTTCTTT	NA	TRBJ1-1	12	many	TRBV20-1
CASYGGYEQYF	TGTGCCAGCTATGGGGGCTACGAGCAGTACTTC	NA	TRBJ2-7	11	NA	TRBV28
CAITGGALTSGANVLTF	TGTGCCATCACCGGCGGGGCTCTAACCTCTGGGGCCAACGTCCTGACTTTC	NA	TRBJ2-6	17	many	TRBV10-3